The entry that follows covers one T cell receptor beta chain sequence. The CDR3 sequence is 16 residues long. The data originate from a study of control samples from healthy donors and cancer patients. Sequencing used immunoSEQ multiplex PCR; TCRdb keeps in-frame clones, though not all of them. The table includes 30,000 to 40,000 clones, around four fifths detected once. The sequencing input was PBMCs. The source of this sequence is a woman aged 60-75 years with lung cancer. The chain has TRBV21-1 and TRBJ2-5; TRBD2, the table's D call, lacks a check against the DNA. TRBV21-1 has pseudogene status. CDR3 amino acids: CASSKDGSGSVETQYF. As DNA, the CDR3 is TGTGCCAGCAGCAAAGATGGTAGCGGGAGCGTGGAGACCCAGTACTTC.